These 24 T cell receptor beta chains originate from one sample sequenced in a study of blood T cells in healthy people across ages. For the second PCR, which ran for about 6 to 11 cycles, a sample-barcoded 5' primer and a J-beta primer mix were used. Each CDR3 protein is one row after TCRdb ran MiXCR on the 5' RACE reads. Here the sample spans some 1.1 million distinct CDR3 sequences, about two fifths being singletons. The sequencing input was blood. These receptors were taken from a man aged 18 to 29 in good health.

The rearrangement joins TRBV7-9 to TRBJ2-1; D remains ambiguous. TRBJ2-7 explains the end of the DNA better; the J call may be wrong. The CDR3 has 15 amino acids. Germline CDR1 is SEHNR and CDR2 is FQNEAQ (reference sequence). The CDR3 DNA follows: TGTGCCAGCAGCCCCCGGGCGGCAAACTACAATGAGCAGTACTTC. It encodes CASSPRAANYNEQYF.

The gene calls are TRBV7-9 and TRBJ2-5, with 8 positions matching TRBD1. With V trimmed by 5 bases and J by 3 bases, 8 bases remained unmatched. This CDR3 contains 15 residues. Germline V CDR1 and CDR2: SEHNR, FQNEAQ (reference sequence). As DNA, the CDR3 is TGTGCCAGCAGCCCCCGACAGGGGAGTGAAGAGACCCAGTACTTC. It codes for CASSPRQGSEETQYF.

The rearrangement joins TRBV5-5 to TRBJ2-1, with TRBD1 as a possible D gene (6 bases). The end of the DNA aligns better with TRBJ2-7, so the J call may be wrong. Germline V CDR1 and CDR2: SGHKS, YYEKEE (reference sequence). The CDR3 consists of 17 residues. CDR3 sequence (DNA): TGTGCCAGCAGCTTGGTTAGTGGGACACAATCCTACAATGAGCAGTACTTC. This translates into CASSLVSGTQSYNEQYF.

The gene calls are TRBV12-3 or TRBV12-4 and TRBJ2-1; 8 bases align to TRBD2. This CDR3 is built from 13 residues. Losses at the gene ends were 8 bases for V and 13 bases for J; bases not matched to a gene: 13. CDR3 sequence reads: CASRETSEETQFF. The CDR3 DNA is TGTGCCAGCCGGGAGACTAGCGAAGAGACCCAGTTCTTC.

Only one count was recorded for this clonotype. The chain links TRBV3-1 to TRBJ2-5; 9 bases match TRBD2. Per the germline V gene, CDR1 is LGHDT and CDR2 is YNNKEL (reference sequence). Germline trimming cut 3 bases from V and 4 bases from J; bases unmatched to any gene: 9. The CDR3 is 16 residues long. The CDR3 coding sequence is TGTGCCAGCAGCCACCTTAGCGGGGGCTCCCGAGAGACCCAGTACTTC. Amino acids: CASSHLSGGSRETQYF.

The chain combines TRBV29-1 with TRBJ1-1; D not resolved. V was cut by 8 bases and J by 0 bases, with 16 bases left in between. There are 14 residues in the CDR3. The germline V gene has CDR1 SQVTM and CDR2 ANQGSEA. The DNA of the CDR3 is TGCAGCTTGGGAGACGACACAATGAACACTGAAGCTTTCTTT. Its protein product is CSLGDDTMNTEAFF.

This chain connects TRBV30 to TRBJ1-2, with D unresolved. There are 13 residues in the CDR3. CDR1 is GTSNPN, CDR2 SVGIG, per germline (reference sequence). Trimming shortened V by 0 bases and J by 6 bases, and 11 bases separated the two germline ends. The CDR3 DNA is TGTGCCTGGAGTGTAATCTTAAGTGATGGCTACACCTTC. This translates into CAWSVILSDGYTF.

In this sample, this clonotype turned up a few times. The chain has TRBV4-3 and TRBJ2-5, with unresolved D. Germline V gene lookup returns CDR1 LGHNA and CDR2 YSLEER. Trimming pared 0 bases from V and 2 bases from J, leaving 10 bases between. The CDR3 runs to 15 residues. The CDR3 nucleotides read TGCGCCAGCAGCCAAGATCTGGGCAGACAAGAGACCCAGTACTTC. This translates into CASSQDLGRQETQYF.

CDR3: CASSLSTSHTEAFF. CDR3 bases: TGTGCCAGCAGCTTAAGTACGTCGCACACTGAAGCTTTCTTT. The chain employs TRBV11-1 and TRBJ1-1, with D unresolved. Germline V lookup: CDR1 SGHAT, CDR2 FQDESV (reference sequence). The CDR3 has 14 amino acids. V was shortened by 2 bases and J by 3 bases, with 10 bases between the two germline ends.

This clonotype was observed a few times. The chain carries TRBV21-1 and TRBJ2-7; no check of the table's D call, TRBD1, against the DNA was made. The J call may not be correct, given that the DNA end is closer to TRBJ2-4. TRBV21-1 counts as a pseudogene. The CDR3 extends over 17 amino acids. DNA for the CDR3: TGTGCCAGCAGCAAAGCGGCAGGACAGGGTTTCGAAGACATTCAGTACTTC. Amino acids: CASSKAAGQGFEDIQYF.

In this sample, this clonotype turned up once. The chain employs TRBV18 and TRBJ1-1, with 10 bases that match TRBD1. The CDR3 totals 17 residues. The V gene end was trimmed by 3 bases and the J gene end by 0 bases; junction bases not matched to a gene: 7. CDR1 and CDR2 from the germline V gene are KGHSH and LQKENI. CDR3 amino acids: CASSPRDRGQMNTEAFF. DNA of the CDR3: TGTGCCAGCTCACCTCGGGACAGGGGCCAGATGAACACTGAAGCTTTCTTT.

This clonotype came up a few times. The chain links TRBV5-4 to TRBJ2-3; weak D call: TRBD1 (6 bases). Germline assignment: CDR1 SGHNT and CDR2 YYREEE (reference sequence). The CDR3 consists of 15 residues. V shed 4 bases and J shed 6 bases, with 18 bases lying between them. CDR3 region: CASSPGPGEGDTQYF. The CDR3 DNA is TGTGCCAGCAGCCCCGGCCCAGGGGAAGGGGATACGCAGTATTTT.

The chain combines TRBV27 with TRBJ1-3, with D tentatively TRBD1 (6 bases). Germline CDR1 reads MNHEY; CDR2 reads SMNVEV (reference sequence). Trimming cost V 8 bases and J 0 bases, with 14 bases left between them. There are 15 residues in the CDR3. In DNA form, the CDR3 reads TGTGCCAGCTGGTCGGGGGCGAGCTCTGGAAACACCATATATTTT. Its translation: CASWSGASSGNTIYF.

This chain connects TRBV9 to TRBJ2-1, with TRBD1 matching 7 bases. The end of the DNA is better explained by TRBJ2-7, so the J call may be wrong. There are 14 residues in the CDR3. CDR1 SGDLS and CDR2 YYNGEE come from the germline V gene. The CDR3 DNA sequence: TGTGCCAGCAGCGTAGGTGGACAGGACAATGAGCAGTACTTC. Protein: CASSVGGQDNEQYF.

The chain uses TRBV6-5 and TRBJ1-2; D is possibly TRBD1 (5 bases). V lost 8 bases, J lost 12 bases, and 19 bases lay in between. Germline lookup yields CDR1 MNHEY and CDR2 SVGAGI. The CDR3 covers 12 residues. Here the CDR3 reads CASGRDRVSHTF. CDR3 DNA sequence: TGTGCCAGCGGACGGGACCGGGTTAGCCACACCTTC.

The chain combines TRBV5-1 with TRBJ1-6; TRBD1 might be the D (5 bases). Trimming took 2 bases from V and 8 from J, leaving 8 bases between them. Germline V gives CDR1 SGHRS, CDR2 YFSETQ. The CDR3 has 13 amino acids. The CDR3, as DNA: TGCGCCAGCAGCTTCGGGGGGGATTCACCCCTCCACTTT. As protein: CASSFGGDSPLHF.

V gene TRBV6-2 or TRBV6-3 combines with J gene TRBJ2-1; D not resolved. Looked up from germline, CDR1 is MNHEY and CDR2 is SVGEGT. This CDR3 is built from 14 residues. With 2 bases removed from V and 8 bases from J, the gap between germline ends came to 13 bases. CDR3 sequence: CASSYTRDTDEQFF. DNA for the CDR3: TGTGCCAGCAGTTACACCCGAGACACCGATGAGCAGTTCTTC.

The chain joins TRBV25-1 to TRBJ2-7, with D unclear. The CDR3 is 15 amino acids. V was cut by 2 bases and J by 7 bases, with 18 bases left in between. CDR1 and CDR2 (germline): MGHDK, SYGVNS. The CDR3, as DNA: TGTGCCAGCAGTGAACCGGGCCGAACCTACAATGAGCAGTACTTC. Translation: CASSEPGRTYNEQYF.

This clonotype was detected only a few times. The chain is built from TRBV20-1 and TRBJ2-7; D remains unclear. Deletions cut 6 bases from V and 2 bases from J, with 14 bases between. The CDR3 consists of 13 residues. Per germline, CDR1 DFQATT and CDR2 SNEGSKA (reference sequence). The CDR3 DNA follows: TGCAGTGCCCGAGAGGACGGTACCTACGAGCAGTACTTC. It codes for CSAREDGTYEQYF.

The chain has TRBV20-1 and TRBJ2-3; no firm D call. Trimming took 6 bases from V and 0 from J, leaving 7 bases between them. Germline V gives CDR1 DFQATT, CDR2 SNEGSKA (reference sequence). The CDR3 is made up of 12 amino acids. Here the CDR3 reads CSAIASTDTQYF. CDR3 nucleotides: TGCAGTGCAATAGCTAGCACAGATACGCAGTATTTT.

The genes are TRBV12-3 or TRBV12-4 and TRBJ1-2, with a weak D call TRBD1 (5 bases). V lost 6 bases to trimming and J lost 10 bases, with 21 bases between them. The CDR3 has 14 amino acids. The CDR3 DNA reads as TGTGCCAGCAGCCCCTCACCAGGCAGGGCGATCTACACCTTC. It specifies CASSPSPGRAIYTF.

This clonotype was seen just once. The V gene is TRBV14, the J gene TRBJ1-6; the D gene is possibly TRBD1 (5 bases). Trimming took off 0 bases at V and 10 bases at J, with 19 bases between the two ends. The CDR3 is 17 amino acids. CDR1 SGHDN and CDR2 FVKESK come from the germline V gene. The CDR3 coding sequence is TGTGCCAGCAGCCAAGATATCCTGCGTAGGGGCTTCTCACCCCTCCACTTT. This encodes CASSQDILRRGFSPLHF. Combining the CDR3 with reference TRBV14 and TRBJ1-6 gives the whole variable domain EAGVTQFPSHSVIEKGQTVTLRCDPISGHDNLYWYRRVMGKEIKFLLHFVKESKQDESGMPNNRFLAERTGGTYSTLKVQPAELEDSGVYFCASSQDILRRGFSPLHFGNGTRLTVT.

The V and J genes are TRBV12-3 or TRBV12-4 and TRBJ2-5, with TRBD2 matching over 7 bases. This CDR3 has 14 amino acids. V was clipped by 7 bases and J by 11 bases; unmatched bases: 16. The DNA of the CDR3 is TGTGCCAGCACAAGACTAGCAGACCACAATGAGCAGTACTTC. This translates into CASTRLADHNEQYF.

For this clonotype: The junction departs from the called germline gene at one end, perhaps through a read error. The chain combines TRBV24-1 with TRBJ2-7, with TRBD1 matching 7 bases. The CDR3 contains 12 residues. Germline-derived CDR1 and CDR2 are KGHDR and SFDVKD. The CDR3 is CTTRDRVYEQYF. The CDR3 DNA follows: TGTACCACGAGAGACAGGGTCTACGAGCAGTACTTC.